The 21 T cell receptor beta chains presented below share a single source sample, sequenced in a study of blood T cells in healthy people across ages. Together with a sample-barcoded 5' primer, a J-beta primer mix was included in a second PCR lasting roughly 6 to 12 cycles. TCRdb re-called the 5' RACE reads through MiXCR, storing one row per CDR3 protein. The sample yields about 680,000 distinct CDR3 sequences, 49% seen once. Input material: blood. Receptors were obtained from a woman in her fifties or sixties in good health.

In its sample, this clonotype was seen a few times. This chain's CDR3 is CASSQDRTTGNTQYF. In nucleotides, the CDR3 is TGTGCCAGCAGCCAAGATCGCACGACTGGAAATACGCAGTATTTT. J is TRBJ2-3 and V is TRBV3-1; D ambiguous. The CDR3 loop spans 15 amino acids. The V end lost 0 bases, the J end lost 7 bases, and 14 bases lay between the germline ends. Germline assignment: CDR1 LGHDT and CDR2 YNNKEL (reference sequence).

This clonotype has a handful of counts. V is TRBV10-3 and J is TRBJ2-3; D remains ambiguous. Germline CDR1 ENHRY, CDR2 SYGVKD. This CDR3 spans 13 amino acids. Between the trimmed V and J ends, which lost 3 bases and 2 bases, there was a span of 6 bases. CDR3 amino acids: CAISEPYTDTQYF. The CDR3 bases are TGTGCCATCAGTGAACCCTACACAGATACGCAGTATTTT.

This chain joins TRBV5-6 and TRBJ1-1, with D tentatively TRBD1 (6 bases). Germline CDR1 reads SGHDT; CDR2 reads YYEEEE. This CDR3 region has 17 residues. Trimming took 4 bases from V and 1 from J, leaving 20 bases between them. The CDR3 nucleotides are TGTGCCAGCAGCGTCCGGGCCATCGGGGGCCGGAACACTGAAGCTTTCTTT. Protein: CASSVRAIGGRNTEAFF. Together with reference TRBV5-6 and TRBJ1-1, the CDR3 gives the full variable domain: DAGVTQSPTHLIKTRGQQVTLRCSPKSGHDTVSWYQQALGQGPQFIFQYYEEEERQRGNFPDRFSGHQFPNYSSELNVNALLLGDSALYLCASSVRAIGGRNTEAFFGQGTRLTVV.

The rearrangement uses TRBV28 and TRBJ2-7; the D is unclear. Germline V lookup: CDR1 MDHEN, CDR2 SYDVKM. The CDR3 covers 14 residues. The V gene lost 7 bases and the J gene lost 0 bases, with 13 bases spanning the gap. The chain's CDR3 is CASNLDESSYEQYF. The CDR3 region has the DNA TGTGCCAGCAACTTAGACGAGAGCTCCTACGAGCAGTACTTC.

The chain combines TRBV7-2 with TRBJ2-1; D assignment may be TRBD1 or TRBD2 (5 bases each). CDR1 is SGHTA, CDR2 FQGNSA, per germline. The CDR3 is 15 amino acids. Trimming took off 5 bases at V and 9 bases at J, with 20 bases between the two ends. The CDR3 region is CASSLQRNRRTEQFF. CDR3 sequence (DNA): TGTGCCAGCAGCCTACAGAGAAACAGGAGGACTGAGCAGTTCTTC.

A few counts support this clonotype. Written as DNA, the CDR3 is TGTGCCAGCAGTTTAGTGGTCACTGAAGCTTTCTTT. Translation: CASSLVVTEAFF. This chain links TRBV12-3 or TRBV12-4 with TRBJ1-1, with D uncertain. Trimming took off 1 base at V and 4 bases at J, with 4 bases between the two ends. The CDR3 is 12 amino acids.

J is TRBJ2-5 and V is TRBV20-1; maybe TRBD1 (6 bases). Trimming pared 2 bases from V and 1 base from J, leaving 14 bases between. The V gene's germline CDR1 is DFQATT and CDR2 SNEGSKA (reference sequence). This CDR3 is 15 amino acids long. The CDR3 is CSARPHRDIQETQYF. The CDR3 DNA reads as TGCAGTGCTAGACCCCACCGGGACATCCAAGAGACCCAGTACTTC.

The chain employs TRBV11-2 and TRBJ1-1; D call uncertain. In germline, CDR1 is SGHAT, CDR2 FQNNGV. Trimming took off 5 bases at V and 11 bases at J, with 12 bases between the two ends. The CDR3 is 11 residues long. CDR3 protein: CASSPKVGAFF. The CDR3, as DNA: TGTGCCAGCAGCCCCAAGGTCGGGGCTTTCTTT. The complete variable domain, with remaining parts taken from reference TRBV11-2 and TRBJ1-1, reads EAGVAQSPRYKIIEKRQSVAFWCNPISGHATLYWYQQILGQGPKLLIQFQNNGVVDDSQLPKDRFSAERLKGVDSTLKIQPAKLEDSAVYLCASSPKVGAFFGQGTRLTVV.

This clonotype appeared once. The chain links TRBV20-1 to TRBJ2-1; 9 bases agree with TRBD2. Losses at the gene ends were 5 bases for V and 5 bases for J; bases not matched to a gene: 13. Germline CDR1 and CDR2: DFQATT and SNEGSKA (reference sequence). The CDR3 extends over 16 amino acids. CDR3: CSAPSLGASGDNEQFF. The CDR3 bases are TGCAGTGCTCCTAGTCTGGGGGCTAGCGGGGACAATGAGCAGTTCTTC.

This sequence joins TRBV4-2 and TRBJ2-7; D remains unclear. Germline V gene lookup returns CDR1 LGHNA and CDR2 YNFKEQ. The V gene lost 1 base and the J gene lost 3 bases, with 10 bases spanning the gap. CDR3 length equals 14 residues. DNA of the CDR3: TGTGCCAGCAGCCAAGGGCCCCGGAACTACGAGCAGTACTTC. It codes for CASSQGPRNYEQYF.

This clonotype was counted between two and nine times. This rearrangement joins TRBV29-1 to TRBJ1-1, with TRBD1 matching 7 bases. CDR3 size: 13 residues. Germline V gene data show CDR1 as SQVTM and CDR2 as ANQGSEA. The V gene end was trimmed by 2 bases and the J gene end by 5 bases; junction bases not matched to a gene: 5. CDR3 protein: CSVESGGGTEAFF. The CDR3 DNA is TGCAGCGTTGAATCAGGGGGAGGGACTGAAGCTTTCTTT.

The rearrangement joins TRBV20-1 to TRBJ2-5; TRBD2 matches 10 bases. The V and J ends lost 1 base and 11 bases, in that order; junction bases with no gene match: 13. The CDR3 sequence is 15 residues long. CDR1 is DFQATT, CDR2 SNEGSKA, per germline (reference sequence). The CDR3 spells CSARAPSGRGDEQYF. Written as DNA, the CDR3 is TGCAGTGCTAGAGCGCCTAGCGGGAGAGGAGATGAGCAGTACTTC.

The V gene is TRBV20-1, the J gene TRBJ2-1; D is unclear. Per the germline V gene, CDR1 is DFQATT and CDR2 is SNEGSKA (reference sequence). The CDR3 is 14 residues long. Trimming left V 5 bases short and J 0 bases short, with 11 bases between. CDR3 sequence (DNA): TGCAGTGCTCCCCGACTTAGCTCCTACAATGAGCAGTTCTTC. Encoded protein: CSAPRLSSYNEQFF.

This clonotype was counted only a few times. The chain uses TRBV7-3 and TRBJ1-1, with a weak D call TRBD1 (5 bases). CDR1 SGHTA and CDR2 FQGTGA come from the germline V gene. This CDR3 is 13 amino acids long. Trimming pared 6 bases from V and 1 base from J, leaving 9 bases between. The CDR3 loop reads CASRRTRNTEAFF. The DNA of the CDR3 is TGTGCCAGCAGACGGACAAGGAACACTGAAGCTTTCTTT.

The V gene is TRBV29-1, the J gene TRBJ1-2; D is possibly TRBD1 (5 bases). Germline values: CDR1 SQVTM, CDR2 ANQGSEA. Trimming cost V 7 bases and J 3 bases, with 15 bases left between them. The length of the CDR3 is 13 residues. The CDR3 spells CSAPGRGDYGYTF. CDR3 nucleotide sequence: TGCAGCGCCCCGGGGAGGGGTGACTATGGCTACACCTTC.

This chain links TRBV20-1 with TRBJ1-2, with D uncertain. Trimming cost V 0 bases and J 8 bases, with 19 bases left between them. Germline V CDR1 and CDR2: DFQATT, SNEGSKA (reference sequence). The CDR3 spans 15 residues. The CDR3 loop reads CSARDGRRVPGGYTF. The CDR3 bases are TGCAGTGCTAGAGATGGGAGGAGGGTTCCGGGAGGCTACACCTTC.

V and J are TRBV5-1 and TRBJ2-7; TRBD1 might be the D (6 bases). V was shortened by 1 base and J by 7 bases, with 9 bases between the two germline ends. Looked up from germline, CDR1 is SGHRS and CDR2 is YFSETQ. The CDR3 spans 12 residues. The CDR3 DNA follows: TGCGCCAGCAGCTTGCGGGACACAGAGCAGTACTTC. Protein product: CASSLRDTEQYF.

V and J are TRBV9 and TRBJ2-7; 11 bases line up with TRBD2. Germline-derived CDR1 and CDR2 are SGDLS and YYNGEE. V shed 0 bases, J shed 2 bases, and the junction held 22 bases outside the gene matches. The CDR3 extends over 22 amino acids. CDR3: CASSVVNREATSGIGGTYEQYF. The CDR3 coding sequence is TGTGCCAGCAGCGTAGTAAACAGAGAGGCGACTAGCGGGATAGGAGGTACCTACGAGCAGTACTTC.

This clonotype was seen only once. The chain joins TRBV4-2 to TRBJ2-7; 9 nucleotides match TRBD2. CDR1 is LGHNA, CDR2 YNFKEQ, per germline. J lost 5 bases, V lost 0 bases, and 8 bases had no gene match. The CDR3 contains 16 residues. The CDR3 sequence is CASSQELAGGRHEQYF. The DNA of the CDR3 is TGTGCCAGCAGCCAAGAATTGGCGGGAGGGCGTCACGAGCAGTACTTC.

J is TRBJ1-2 and V is TRBV20-1, with TRBD1 matching 10 bases. Germline lookup yields CDR1 DFQATT and CDR2 SNEGSKA (reference sequence). V was clipped by 0 bases and J by 7 bases; unmatched bases: 5. The CDR3 consists of 14 residues. The CDR3 DNA sequence: TGCAGTGCTAGAGACCTGGACAGGGGGGCTGGCTACACCTTC. It is translated as CSARDLDRGAGYTF.

CDR3 sequence reads: CASSFSRIYNEQFF. CDR3 nucleotide sequence: TGTGCCAGCAGCTTTAGTCGGATCTACAATGAGCAGTTCTTC. The chain joins TRBV7-2 to TRBJ2-1, with D unresolved. The CDR3 consists of 14 residues. V lost 3 bases to trimming and J lost 3 bases, with 9 bases between them. Germline assignment: CDR1 SGHTA and CDR2 FQGNSA.